This T cell receptor beta chain was retrieved from a study of blood T cell repertoires in COVID-19. Participant age was about 18 to 89 years, and participants resided in about two dozen US areas. Original processing methods: Estimation of nucleated cell counts was performed using reference gene primer amplification. The repertoire was sequenced with immunoSEQ multiplex PCR; TCRdb's copy has only in-frame clones and lacks some. That table gives V, J and clone size, and the DNA gave D and trimming. This sample has some 170,000 clones; about 90% occur once, and the top ten carry roughly 1.2%. The CDR3 spans 15 residues. From germline, CDR1 is LGHNA and CDR2 YNFKEQ. The J segment lost 4 bases and the V segment lost 0 bases, leaving 2 bases of the junction unmatched.

The clonotype comes from a human donor with acute COVID-19. The donor label of this sample is uncertain. This sequence joins TRBV4-2 and TRBJ2-5, with 10 bases aligning to TRBD2. Specimen: PBMCs or T cells enriched from blood (not recorded which). DNA of the CDR3: TGTGCCAGCAGCCAAGAAGCGGGGGGGCCAGAGACCCAGTACTTC. It specifies CASSQEAGGPETQYF.